Listed below are T cell receptor beta chains from one sample, sequenced in a study of cytomegalovirus exposure and HLA in healthy donors. Measured with immunoSEQ multiplex PCR; TCRdb has only the in-frame clones, and not every one. There are approximately 190,000 clones in the sample; approximately 70% occur only once, and 1.8% lies in the top ten. Specimen: PBMCs. The receptors originated from a woman in her twenties or thirties in good health and CMV-seronegative. Each CDR3 is given without its conserved first and last residue. Each record gives: J gene, V gene, CDR3 protein.

TRBJ2-7 TRBV5-6 ASSPASGGLEQY
TRBJ1-1 TRBV19 ASTAGDTEVMNTEAF
TRBJ1-2 TRBV9 ASSPRDRGLYGYT
TRBJ1-1 TRBV7-9 ASSLAQRDGEAF
TRBJ1-1 TRBV7-3 ASSPTGYDTEAF
TRBJ2-1 TRBV29-1 SVDRGPTSEGYNEQF
TRBJ2-7 TRBV6-5 ASSATGSLEQY
TRBJ1-2 TRBV7-3 ASSLGLGTLT
TRBJ1-4 TRBV5-6 ASSLSQGIMLEKLF
TRBJ2-7 TRBV5-4 ASSLGAGGMYEQY
TRBJ2-5 TRBV29-1 SVVIQGLETQY
TRBJ2-5 TRBV6-5 ATRRGLAVQETQY
TRBJ1-5 TRBV7-2 ASSPGDPRKPQH
TRBJ1-2 TRBV15 ATSRATGGGYGYT
TRBJ2-7 TRBV7-2 ASSLDGWTETYEQY
TRBJ2-7 TRBV19 ATGQTSSYEQY
TRBJ2-7 TRBV10-3 ATTGQAYEQY
TRBJ1-3 TRBV28 ASSSGGPSSGNTIY
TRBJ1-1 TRBV4-1 ASSHKGGAGNTEAF
TRBJ1-1 TRBV5-1 ASSLAMSAGTEAF
TRBJ2-2 TRBV9 ASSATGQGKTGELF
TRBJ2-1 TRBV19 ASSYSGTSYNEQF
TRBJ2-3 TRBV2 ASSDLGLAEGDTQY
TRBJ2-7 TRBV6-1 ASSEPHKNALYEQY
TRBJ2-3 TRBV6-5 ASSDSSGGADTQY
TRBJ1-5 TRBV19 ASTHSNQPQH
TRBJ2-2 TRBV7-8 ASSSGPRGELF
TRBJ2-7 TRBV4-3 ASSQVQSSYEQY
TRBJ2-1 TRBV20-1 SINGLEQF
TRBJ2-7 TRBV4-1 ASSQFGDRLEAYEQY
TRBJ1-1 TRBV7-8 ASSLGQGSLNTEAF
TRBJ2-7 TRBV4-3 ASSPSGTGGFLTSYEQY
TRBJ2-7 TRBV7-9 ASSPAKTFIYEQY
TRBJ2-7 TRBV7-9 ASSYRTSGDDEQY
TRBJ2-7 TRBV11-2 ASSLYLAGARYEQY
TRBJ2-1 TRBV27 ASSSGTGSDNEQF
TRBJ2-7 TRBV7-2 ASSLAGVEQY
TRBJ2-1 TRBV30 AWSLGSYNEQF
TRBJ1-4 TRBV9 ASSAFGTGNEKLF
TRBJ1-2 TRBV5-6 ASSLLELYGYT
TRBJ2-5 TRBV4-1 ASSQALIMAGGLERAQY
TRBJ1-1 TRBV5-5 ASSLTGDTEAF
TRBJ2-5 TRBV15 ATSRGQGTQY
TRBJ2-1 TRBV7-8 ASSSPGAGGPEQF
TRBJ1-4 TRBV6-1 ASSPDRANEKLF
TRBJ2-7 TRBV4-1 ASSQERDSYEQY
TRBJ2-7 TRBV13 ASSPNGRVAIDEQY
TRBJ2-1 TRBV6-1 ASSSRLIDEQF
TRBJ1-2 TRBV5-6 ASSLYSGKNYGYT
TRBJ1-4 TRBV2 ASSERTRGQGAEGLF
TRBJ1-3 TRBV30 ARTGAGNTIY
TRBJ2-1 TRBV5-1 ASSLAGGMAYNEQF
TRBJ1-2 TRBV6-1 ASSTRGGSHDGYT
TRBJ2-2 TRBV18 ASSPGLASNTGELF